The 30 T cell receptor beta chains given below trace back to one sample, sequenced in a study of blood T cell repertoires in COVID-19. Only in-frame clones appear in the TCRdb table, and some are missing; sequencing was by immunoSEQ multiplex PCR. The repertoire holds approximately 170,000 clones, about 88% seen once, with less than 2% in the top ten. The sample taken for sequencing was peripheral blood. These receptors all stem from a man aged 18 to 30 who had recovered from COVID-19.

The V and J genes are TRBV30 and TRBJ2-3, with D possibly TRBD1 on 6 matching bases. V lost 0 bases to trimming and J lost 5 bases, with 15 bases between them. Germline V gene data show CDR1 as GTSNPN and CDR2 as SVGIG (reference sequence). The CDR3 consists of 15 residues. CDR3 bases: TGTGCCTGGAGTGTACCAAGGACAGAAAAAGATACGCAGTATTTT. Translating it yields CAWSVPRTEKDTQYF.

A few counts support this clone. The genes are TRBV5-6 and TRBJ1-5; weak D call: TRBD1 (5 bases). Germline CDR1 reads SGHDT; CDR2 reads YYEEEE. V lost 0 bases and J lost 3, with 13 bases in between. The length of the CDR3 is 16 residues. For the CDR3, the DNA is TGTGCCAGCAGCTTGGCCGGTCAGGGATTCAATCAGCCCCAGCATTTT. Translation: CASSLAGQGFNQPQHF.

This clone was detected only a few times. V is TRBV25-1 and J is TRBJ2-2, with D possibly matching TRBD1 (6 bases). Germline V gene lookup returns CDR1 MGHDK and CDR2 SYGVNS. The CDR3 extends over 15 amino acids. Trimming cost V 7 bases and J 4 bases, with 16 bases left between them. CDR3 DNA sequence: TGTGCCAGCAAATCGGACAGATCGGGCACCGGGGAGCTGTTTTTT. It translates to CASKSDRSGTGELFF.

CDR3 residues: CASSFWRVDIQYF. CDR3 nucleotides: TGTGCCAGCAGCTTTTGGAGGGTGGACATTCAGTACTTC. The chain has TRBV5-6 and TRBJ2-4, with D maybe TRBD2 (6 bases). Germline CDR1 SGHDT, CDR2 YYEEEE. This CDR3 is 13 amino acids long. V was shortened by 2 bases and J by 8 bases, with 11 bases between the two germline ends. The full variable domain, rest sourced from reference TRBV5-6 and TRBJ2-4, is DAGVTQSPTHLIKTRGQQVTLRCSPKSGHDTVSWYQQALGQGPQFIFQYYEEEERQRGNFPDRFSGHQFPNYSSELNVNALLLGDSALYLCASSFWRVDIQYFGAGTRLSVL.

The chain has TRBV5-1 and TRBJ2-7; 9 bases line up with TRBD1. V gave up 0 bases and J gave up 3 bases; unmatched junction bases: 4. This CDR3 has 15 residues. Germline-derived CDR1 and CDR2 are SGHRS and YFSETQ. The CDR3 DNA reads TGCGCCAGCAGCTTGGGGGACAGGGATTTCTACGAGCAGTACTTC. Protein product: CASSLGDRDFYEQYF. Complete variable domain (other parts from reference TRBV5-1 and TRBJ2-7): KAGVTQTPRYLIKTRGQQVTLSCSPISGHRSVSWYQQTPGQGLQFLFEYFSETQRNKGNFPGRFSGRQFSNSRSEMNVSTLELGDSALYLCASSLGDRDFYEQYFGPGTRLTVT.

This chain uses TRBV6-5 with TRBJ2-3; D is perhaps TRBD1 (5 bases). V shed 6 bases and J shed 1 base, with 8 bases lying between them. Per the germline V gene, CDR1 is MNHEY and CDR2 is SVGAGI. The CDR3 runs 13 residues. The CDR3 DNA reads TGTGCCAGCAGGACAGCCCGCACAGATACGCAGTATTTT. Its translation is CASRTARTDTQYF.

A few counts support this clone. V and J are TRBV6-5 and TRBJ2-2; TRBD2 aligns across 12 bases. CDR1 and CDR2 (germline): MNHEY, SVGAGI. V was pared by 4 bases and J by 5 bases, with 5 bases of the junction left unmatched. The CDR3 extends over 16 amino acids. CDR3: CASSLTSGRRTGELFF. In DNA form, the CDR3 reads TGTGCCAGCAGTTTGACTAGCGGGAGACGAACCGGGGAGCTGTTTTTT.

This clone was seen a single time. V usage is TRBV9 and J usage is TRBJ1-5; the match to TRBD1 covers 10 bases. V lost 3 bases and J lost 0; bases outside the gene matches: 3. Germline CDR1 is SGDLS and CDR2 is YYNGEE. The CDR3 spans 16 residues. In DNA form, the CDR3 reads TGTGCCAGCAGCGGAGGGACAGGGGATAGCAATCAGCCCCAGCATTTT. This gives the protein CASSGGTGDSNQPQHF.

CDR3 in DNA: TGCGCCAGCAGCTTCATAGGGAGCTCCTACGAGCAGTACTTC. Encoded protein: CASSFIGSSYEQYF. This chain uses TRBV5-1 with TRBJ2-7; D is possibly TRBD2 (5 bases). This CDR3 contains 14 residues. V was trimmed by 2 bases and J by 0 bases, leaving 9 bases between them. The germline V gene has CDR1 SGHRS and CDR2 YFSETQ.

The J gene is TRBJ2-5, the V gene TRBV7-2; the match to TRBD2 covers 14 bases. With 4 bases clipped from V and 4 bases from J, the junction kept 5 bases outside the gene matches. This CDR3 is built from 16 residues. Germline-derived CDR1 and CDR2 are SGHTA and FQGNSA. The CDR3 region is CASSSVGTSGRETQYF. DNA of the CDR3: TGTGCCAGCAGCTCAGTCGGGACTAGCGGGAGAGAGACCCAGTACTTC.

This clone was recorded only once. The rearrangement links TRBV28 to TRBJ2-7; D possibly corresponds to TRBD2 (5 bases). The germline CDR1 and CDR2 sequences are MDHEN and SYDVKM. The CDR3 runs to 12 residues. Trimming removed 8 bases from V and 1 base from J, with 9 bases in between. The CDR3 nucleotides are TGTGCCAGCCGGACGGGATCCTACGAGCAGTACTTC. Translation: CASRTGSYEQYF.

The genes are TRBV27 and TRBJ2-7; the D gene is possibly TRBD1 (6 bases). This CDR3 is 15 amino acids long. Germline CDR1 reads MNHEY; CDR2 reads SMNVEV (reference sequence). Between the trimmed V and J ends, which lost 7 bases and 2 bases, there was a span of 18 bases. This CDR3 reads CASKITRTAPYEQYF. CDR3 nucleotides: TGTGCCAGCAAAATAACCCGGACAGCCCCCTACGAGCAGTACTTC.

V gene TRBV10-3 combines with J gene TRBJ1-5, with 7 bases lining up with TRBD1. The CDR3 is made up of 13 amino acids. Trimming at V came to 4 bases and at J to 7 bases, leaving 4 bases not matched to a gene. CDR1 and CDR2 (germline): ENHRY, SYGVKD. The CDR3 nucleotides are TGTGCCATCAGTGGAGTAGGGGGCCAGCCCCAGCATTTT. It codes for CAISGVGGQPQHF.

This sequence joins TRBV5-1 and TRBJ2-5; TRBD2 might be the D (7 bases). The length of the CDR3 is 17 residues. Trimming stripped 0 bases from V and 3 bases from J, with 18 bases between. Germline V gene lookup returns CDR1 SGHRS and CDR2 YFSETQ. CDR3 loop: CASSLGGGGATKETQYF. DNA for the CDR3: TGCGCCAGCAGCTTGGGAGGCGGGGGCGCGACTAAAGAGACCCAGTACTTC.

The rearrangement uses TRBV21-1 and TRBJ1-5. TRBV21-1 is flagged as a pseudogene. This CDR3 comprises 14 residues. In DNA form, the CDR3 reads TGTGCCAGCAGCCTGAGGGAGGGGGACCAGCCCCAGCATTTT. As protein: CASSLREGDQPQHF.

The V and J genes are TRBV28 and TRBJ2-1; 8 bases are shared with TRBD2. Germline assignment: CDR1 MDHEN and CDR2 SYDVKM. The CDR3 totals 14 residues. Losses at the gene ends were 7 bases for V and 9 bases for J; bases not matched to a gene: 11. The CDR3 here is CASTGGVGLIEQFF. CDR3 nucleotide sequence: TGTGCCAGCACCGGGGGGGTTGGGCTCATTGAGCAGTTCTTC.

The count of this clone is one. The junction and the germline gene differ at one end; a read error may be behind it. The chain carries TRBV6-5 and TRBJ1-1; D is undetermined. Germline V gives CDR1 MNHEY, CDR2 SVGAGI. This CDR3 has 16 residues. The CDR3 is CASSYSKGRQNSEAFF. The CDR3 coding sequence is TGTGCCAGCAGTTACTCGAAAGGCAGGCAGAACAGTGAAGCTTTCTTT.

The chain couples TRBV9 to TRBJ2-2; 8 bases map to TRBD1. The CDR3 has 15 amino acids. The germline V gene encodes CDR1 SGDLS and CDR2 YYNGEE. J gave up 7 bases and V 2 bases, and 7 bases lay outside the gene matches. This chain's CDR3 is CASSVLQGAGGELFF. The CDR3 DNA reads as TGTGCCAGCAGCGTTCTGCAGGGGGCCGGCGGGGAGCTGTTTTTT.

This chain links TRBV28 with TRBJ1-5; D possibly corresponds to TRBD1 (5 bases). This CDR3 region has 15 residues. Trimming left V 5 bases short and J 5 bases short, with 16 bases between. Germline loops: CDR1 MDHEN, CDR2 SYDVKM. For the CDR3, the DNA is TGTGCCAGCAGTCCCCGCCAGGGTGTGGATCAGCCCCAGCATTTT. Translation: CASSPRQGVDQPQHF.

This clone turned up a few times. This chain joins TRBV9 and TRBJ1-3, with TRBD1 matching over 8 bases. V shed 0 bases, J shed 2 bases, and the junction held 4 bases outside the gene matches. The germline CDR1 and CDR2 sequences are SGDLS and YYNGEE. The CDR3 has 16 residues. The CDR3 spells CASSVAGQVTGNTIYF. CDR3 sequence (DNA): TGTGCCAGCAGCGTAGCGGGACAGGTCACTGGAAACACCATATATTTT. The full variable domain, completed using reference TRBV9 and TRBJ1-3, is DSGVTQTPKHLITATGQRVTLRCSPRSGDLSVYWYQQSLDQGLQFLIQYYNGEERAKGNILERFSAQQFPDLHSELNLSSLELGDSALYFCASSVAGQVTGNTIYFGEGSWLTVV.

The chain couples TRBV7-9 to TRBJ1-3; 8 bases fit TRBD1. This CDR3 has 16 residues. J lost 0 bases, V lost 4 bases, and 5 bases had no gene match. Germline lookup yields CDR1 SEHNR and CDR2 FQNEAQ (reference sequence). CDR3 loop: CASSYLGQGSGNTIYF. The CDR3 DNA follows: TGTGCCAGCAGCTACTTAGGACAGGGCTCTGGAAACACCATATATTTT.

The gene calls are TRBV5-6 and TRBJ2-1; tentative D call: TRBD2 (5 bases). Trimming removed 0 bases from V and 4 bases from J, with 11 bases in between. CDR1 and CDR2 from the germline V gene are SGHDT and YYEEEE. The CDR3 is made up of 15 amino acids. The CDR3 DNA sequence: TGTGCCAGCAGCTTGGGTCCGGGATCGTACAATGAGCAGTTCTTC. Amino acid sequence: CASSLGPGSYNEQFF.

This clone was seen just once. This rearrangement joins TRBV2 to TRBJ2-4; the match to TRBD1 covers 11 bases. This CDR3 is 14 amino acids long. Germline CDR1 SNHLY, CDR2 FYNNEI. V trimming: 5 bases; J trimming: 6 bases; junction bases outside the gene matches: 3. In DNA form, the CDR3 reads TGTGCCAGCAGTCCGGACAGGGGGCGAAACATTCAGTACTTC. It codes for CASSPDRGRNIQYF. Full variable domain (outside the CDR3, taken from reference TRBV2 and TRBJ2-4): EPEVTQTPSHQVTQMGQEVILRCVPISNHLYFYWYRQILGQKVEFLVSFYNNEISEKSEIFDDQFSVERPDGSNFTLKIRSTKLEDSAMYFCASSPDRGRNIQYFGAGTRLSVL.

The rearrangement joins TRBV5-1 to TRBJ2-3, with D tentatively TRBD1 (5 bases). V was trimmed by 2 bases and J by 2 bases, leaving 9 bases between them. The CDR3 runs to 14 residues. Germline CDR1 SGHRS, CDR2 YFSETQ. The CDR3 spells CASSFDSSTDTQYF. The CDR3 coding sequence is TGCGCCAGCAGCTTTGACAGTTCCACAGATACGCAGTATTTT.

The count of this clone is one. In nucleotides, the CDR3 is TGCAGCGTCTGGACTAGCGGGAGGGAGACCCAGTACTTC. It specifies CSVWTSGRETQYF. The J gene is TRBJ2-5, the V gene TRBV29-1, with TRBD2 matching 14 bases. The CDR3 sequence is 13 residues long. V lost 6 bases and J lost 5; bases outside the gene matches: 2. Germline V gives CDR1 SQVTM, CDR2 ANQGSEA. Filled out from reference TRBV29-1 and TRBJ2-5, the complete variable domain reads SAVISQKPSRDICQRGTSLTIQCQVDSQVTMMFWYRQQPGQSLTLIATANQGSEATYESGFVIDKFPISRPNLTFSTLTVSNMSPEDSSIYLCSVWTSGRETQYFGPGTRLLVL.

This chain joins TRBV4-3 and TRBJ2-4; TRBD1 aligns across 7 bases. Germline V CDR1 and CDR2: LGHNA, YSLEER. There are 17 residues in the CDR3. V shed 0 bases and J 8 bases; nucleotides not matched to a gene: 13. As DNA, the CDR3 is TGCGCCAGCAGCCAAGATGGGCCCTTAGGGGGCCCGGACATTCAGTACTTC. As protein: CASSQDGPLGGPDIQYF.

The chain has TRBV19 and TRBJ1-6, with a weak D call TRBD1 (6 bases). The germline gives CDR1 LNHDA, CDR2 SQIVND (reference sequence). The CDR3 is 20 amino acids. The V end lost 3 bases, the J end lost 2 bases, and 23 bases lay between the germline ends. CDR3 amino acids: CASSMALRGAESPYNSPLHF. The CDR3 coding sequence is TGTGCCAGTAGTATGGCCCTCCGGGGGGCAGAAAGCCCCTATAATTCACCCCTCCACTTT.

This sequence joins TRBV19 and TRBJ1-2; D not resolved. Trimming pared 1 base from V and 3 bases from J, leaving 6 bases between. From germline, CDR1 is LNHDA and CDR2 SQIVND (reference sequence). The CDR3 contains 13 residues. The CDR3 region is CASSIAGDYGYTF. The CDR3 nucleotides are TGTGCCAGTAGTATAGCCGGGGACTATGGCTACACCTTC.

This clone appeared once. The CDR3 DNA is TGTGCCAGCAGGCCCCCTCAGGGGTCCTATGGCTACACCTTC. Its translation is CASRPPQGSYGYTF. The chain has TRBV28 and TRBJ1-2; TRBD1 might be the D (6 bases). The V and J ends lost 6 bases and 4 bases respectively, with 15 bases between them. This CDR3 region has 14 residues. The germline CDR1 and CDR2 sequences are MDHEN and SYDVKM.

This chain links TRBV12-3 or TRBV12-4 with TRBJ2-1, with a possible D match to TRBD1 (6 bases). The length of the CDR3 is 13 residues. Trimming left V 7 bases short and J 4 bases short, with 11 bases between. The CDR3 reads CASTGTPYNEQFF. CDR3 sequence (DNA): TGTGCCAGCACCGGGACACCATACAATGAGCAGTTCTTC.